The entry below gives a single TCR beta chain sequence along with its context. Its antigen is as yet unknown. This record belongs to a study of cytomegalovirus exposure and HLA in healthy donors. Points from the study as a whole: Productive status was seen about 87% or about 30% of the time for most TCR beta V segments in an earlier analysis. Later on, analysis showed that most CMV-associated TCR beta chains appeared to be HLA-restricted.

This CDR3 has 16 residues. CDR1 is SEHNR, CDR2 FQNEAQ, per germline (reference sequence). V was clipped by 5 bases and J by 8 bases; unmatched bases: 13. Healthy bone marrow donors supplied every sample. Primers for the PCR totalled 60 Vbeta and 13 Jbeta. Produced via immunoSEQ multiplex PCR; TCRdb's table is partial and in-frame only. The repertoire holds approximately 120,000 clones, with around 73% as singletons. The sample consisted of PBMCs. The receptor's source is a man in his forties in good health and CMV-seronegative. The chain combines TRBV7-9 with TRBJ1-5; 9 bases are a match to TRBD1. This CDR3 is CASSMGGDRVFEPQHF. CDR3 nucleotides: TGTGCCAGCAGCATGGGGGGGGACAGGGTTTTCGAGCCCCAGCATTTT.